Sequencing of this T cell receptor (delta chain) was carried out in a study of human gamma delta and Vdelta1 T cells. TCRdb re-analyzed the PCR reads via CATT. The sample has fewer than 15,000 delta-chain clones, about half seen once. Germline trimming cut 5 bases from V and 0 bases from J; bases unmatched to any gene: 30. Germline V lookup: CDR1 TSWWSYY, CDR2 QGS. This CDR3 comprises 25 residues. A remark on this clone: Its target is unknown.

Study observations and caveats: Acute myeloid leukemia was reportedly broadly targeted by polyclonal Delta One T cells.

This chain links TRDV1 with TRDJ1, with 13 nucleotides matching TRDD3. This receptor was obtained from a human donor in good health. Input material: Vdelta1 gamma-delta T cells from blood grown in culture (DOT cells). In DNA form, the CDR3 reads TGTGCTCTTGGGACCTGCTTCCCTTCCTACGGAGTACTGGGGGATACGCTAAAGTACACCGATAAACTCATCTTT. It translates to CALGTCFPSYGVLGDTLKYTDKLIF.